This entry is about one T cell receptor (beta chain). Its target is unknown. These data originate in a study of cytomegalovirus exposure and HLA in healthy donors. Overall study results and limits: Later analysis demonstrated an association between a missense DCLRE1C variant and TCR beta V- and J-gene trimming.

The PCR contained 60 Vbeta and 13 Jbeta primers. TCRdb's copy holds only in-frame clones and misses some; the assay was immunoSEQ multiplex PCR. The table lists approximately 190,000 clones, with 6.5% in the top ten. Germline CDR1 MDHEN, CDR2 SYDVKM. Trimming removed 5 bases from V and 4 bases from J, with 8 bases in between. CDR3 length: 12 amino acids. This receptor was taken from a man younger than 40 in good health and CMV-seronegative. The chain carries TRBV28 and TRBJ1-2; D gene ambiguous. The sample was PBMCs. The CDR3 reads CASSPPGYGYTF. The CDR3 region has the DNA TGTGCCAGCAGTCCACCGGGCTATGGCTACACCTTC.